One sample yielded the 10 T cell receptor beta chains listed below, sequenced in a study of identical twins. Via MiXCR, TCRdb re-called the 5' RACE reads, giving one row per CDR3 protein. Of 1.5 million or so distinct CDR3 sequences in the sample, 25% to 35% were seen once. The specimen sequenced was cord blood. These receptors all stem from a newborn girl in good health.

Many counts were recorded for this clonotype. Sequence at one end of the junction differs from germline and may be a read error. The V call is TRBV5-1, the J call TRBJ2-1; 7 nucleotides match TRBD1. The J call may be incorrect, as the DNA end agrees better with TRBJ2-7. The V gene's germline CDR1 is SGHRS and CDR2 YFSETQ. The CDR3 is made up of 13 amino acids. CDR3 sequence (DNA): TGTGCCAGCAGGGACAGCTCCTACAATGAGCAGTACTTC. Residues: CASRDSSYNEQYF.

CDR3 residues: CASSLIGGGADTQYF. In nucleotides, the CDR3 is TGTGCCAGCAGCTTGATCGGCGGGGGGGCAGATACGCAGTATTTT. The J gene is TRBJ2-3, the V gene TRBV5-6, with TRBD2 matching 9 bases. Trimming at V came to 1 base and at J to 4 bases, leaving 4 bases not matched to a gene. Germline V CDR1 and CDR2: SGHDT, YYEEEE. This CDR3 spans 15 amino acids.

This clonotype came up a few times. The rearrangement uses TRBV11-2 and TRBJ1-2; D call uncertain. V was clipped by 11 bases and J by 2 bases, with 12 bases between them. The CDR3 sequence is 12 residues long. The V gene's germline CDR1 is SGHAT and CDR2 FQNNGV. DNA of the CDR3: TGTGCCGCACCGGTCAGCAACTATGGCTACACCTTC. Its protein is CAAPVSNYGYTF.

The rearrangement joins TRBV20-1 to TRBJ2-1, with TRBD2 matching over 11 bases. Trimming cost V 0 bases and J 8 bases; bases outside gene matches: 6. Germline values: CDR1 DFQATT, CDR2 SNEGSKA (reference sequence). The CDR3 consists of 15 residues. The CDR3 nucleotides read TGCAGTGCTAGAGATCCTAGCGGGAGGCGGGATGAGCAGTTCTTC. Protein: CSARDPSGRRDEQFF.

The chain employs TRBV4-2 and TRBJ2-7; no clear D gene. The CDR3 is made up of 15 amino acids. Germline V lookup: CDR1 LGHNA, CDR2 YNFKEQ. The V end lost 1 base, the J end lost 0 bases, and 10 bases lay between the germline ends. CDR3 sequence: CASSQASSPSYEQYF. The CDR3 coding sequence is TGTGCCAGCAGCCAAGCGAGTTCCCCCTCCTACGAGCAGTACTTC.

V is TRBV5-4 and J is TRBJ2-5, with D perhaps TRBD2 (6 bases). Judging by the DNA end, TRBJ2-7 fits better; the J call may be wrong. Germline lookup yields CDR1 SGHNT and CDR2 YYREEE (reference sequence). The CDR3 runs to 13 residues. The CDR3 spells CASSRLGWDEQYF. Here the CDR3 DNA reads TGTGCCAGCAGCCGACTAGGGTGGGACGAGCAGTACTTC.

This clonotype is a singleton in its sample. V is TRBV7-9 and J is TRBJ2-1; tentatively, D is TRBD2 (6 bases). With 2 bases removed from V and 5 bases from J, the gap between germline ends came to 13 bases. This CDR3 is built from 15 residues. Germline V gene data show CDR1 as SEHNR and CDR2 as FQNEAQ (reference sequence). The CDR3 spells CASSLRGSDHNEQFF. The CDR3 bases are TGTGCCAGCAGCTTACGGGGGAGTGACCACAATGAGCAGTTCTTC.

V gene TRBV20-1 combines with J gene TRBJ2-1; TRBD2 matches at 14 bases. The germline V gene encodes CDR1 DFQATT and CDR2 SNEGSKA (reference sequence). The CDR3 length is 16 residues. V shed 6 bases, J shed 3 bases, and the junction held 7 bases outside the gene matches. The CDR3 bases are TGCAGTGCGTACGGGACTAGCGGGAGAGGCTACAATGAGCAGTTCTTC. This translates into CSAYGTSGRGYNEQFF.

This clonotype was counted ten times or more. V gene TRBV4-1 combines with J gene TRBJ2-7; TRBD2 matches at 9 bases. There are 17 residues in the CDR3. The ends lost 1 base at V and 3 bases at J; junction bases unmatched: 10. The V gene's germline CDR1 is MGHRA and CDR2 YSYEKL. Here the CDR3 DNA reads TGCGCCAGCAGCCAAGTTTGGGCTAGCGGGACCGACTACGAGCAGTACTTC. Its translation: CASSQVWASGTDYEQYF.

This clonotype occurred a few times. J is TRBJ1-5 and V is TRBV24-1; maybe TRBD1 (6 bases). The CDR3 sequence is 18 residues long. Germline V gene data show CDR1 as KGHDR and CDR2 as SFDVKD. Trimming shortened V by 8 bases and J by 0 bases, and 22 bases separated the two germline ends. For the CDR3, the DNA is TGTGCCACCACTATGATTAGAAGCAGGGGACATAGCAATCAGCCCCAGCATTTT. This encodes CATTMIRSRGHSNQPQHF.